This T cell receptor (beta chain) is from a study of blood T cells in healthy people across ages. V was shortened by 4 bases and J by 1 base, with 10 bases between the two germline ends. The germline V gene has CDR1 DFQATT and CDR2 SNEGSKA (reference sequence). This CDR3 comprises 13 residues. Together with a sample-barcoded 5' primer, a J-beta primer mix was included in a second PCR lasting roughly 6 to 12 cycles. A tag from a template-switch adaptor with 12 random nucleotides marked each cDNA molecule. TCRdb re-called the 5' RACE reads through MiXCR, storing one row per CDR3 protein. The sample records 750,000 to 950,000 distinct CDR3 sequences, about 55% being singletons. Broader study findings: More naive CD4+ cells and higher diversity marked long-lived donors relative to aged donors. Unknown CMV status may confound age-related changes in expanded clones.

There were healthy Caucasian individuals from Russia, aged about 6 to 100, serving as donors. On this clonotype: Its antigen is unidentified.

The chain couples TRBV20-1 to TRBJ1-1; D ambiguous. Sample: blood. This TCR came from an elderly man in good health. The DNA of the CDR3 is TGCAGTGCTATGGCTTCAGGGAACACTGAAGCTTTCTTT. Amino acids: CSAMASGNTEAFF.